The 32 T cell receptor beta chains in this list originate from one sample, sequenced in a study of human T cells and chemical hapten exposure. Time point described: patch test 2, 6 weeks after DPC sensitization. The treatment here: therapeutic diphenylcyclopropenone sensitization with weekly scalp DPC. MiXCR was run by TCRdb on the RACE reads, yielding one entry per CDR3 protein. The sample includes about 100,000 distinct CDR3 sequences, around 10% of them seen just once. Sample: whole blood, taken in connection with sensitization to the hapten diphenylcyclopropenone (DPC). The source is a woman in her thirties or forties with alopecia areata. Some clones in this sample may be carry-over from other donors' samples.

This clonotype came up a few times. The rearrangement links TRBV6-5 to TRBJ1-4; D is ambiguous. V was cut by 6 bases and J by 8 bases, with 13 bases left in between. CDR3 size: 13 residues. Germline loops: CDR1 MNHEY, CDR2 SVGAGI. CDR3 loop: CASRPDTSEKLFF. CDR3 coding DNA: TGTGCCAGCAGACCCGATACTTCGGAAAAACTGTTTTTT.

The V and J genes are TRBV6-6 and TRBJ1-2, with TRBD1 identical over 10 bases. Germline CDR1 reads MNHNY; CDR2 reads SVGAGI (reference sequence). The CDR3 sequence is 14 residues long. V trimming: 5 bases; J trimming: 6 bases; junction bases outside the gene matches: 6. The CDR3 nucleotides are TGTGCCAGCAGTCCAACCGGGACAGGGGATGGCTACACCTTC. The encoded protein is CASSPTGTGDGYTF.

The chain couples TRBV12-3 or TRBV12-4 to TRBJ2-2; 9 bases line up with TRBD2. The CDR3 is 16 amino acids. V shed 6 bases, J shed 5 bases, and the junction held 10 bases outside the gene matches. CDR3 in amino acids: CASSSPRGRGTGELFF. The CDR3 coding sequence is TGTGCCAGCAGCTCCCCTCGCGGGAGGGGGACCGGGGAGCTGTTTTTT.

The chain has TRBV18 and TRBJ2-3; 11 bases fit TRBD2. Germline assignment: CDR1 KGHSH and CDR2 LQKENI. CDR3 length equals 15 residues. J gave up 2 bases and V 5 bases, and 3 bases lay outside the gene matches. CDR3 in amino acids: CASSGGLAVTDTQYF. CDR3 sequence (DNA): TGTGCCAGCTCAGGGGGACTAGCGGTCACAGATACGCAGTATTTT.

This clonotype has a handful of counts. The rearrangement uses TRBV20-1 and TRBJ2-3; D unclear. Trimming left V 4 bases short and J 1 base short, with 18 bases between. Looked up from germline, CDR1 is DFQATT and CDR2 is SNEGSKA (reference sequence). This CDR3 has 16 amino acids. The CDR3 reads CSATYPGPGGTDTQYF. As DNA, the CDR3 is TGCAGTGCTACATACCCAGGTCCTGGCGGCACAGATACGCAGTATTTT.

This clonotype was counted ten times or more. This rearrangement joins TRBV5-4 to TRBJ2-3; D is unresolved. CDR1 and CDR2 from the germline V gene are SGHNT and YYREEE (reference sequence). This CDR3 spans 12 amino acids. The germline V and J ends were trimmed by 4 bases and 0 bases, with 3 bases remaining between them. The CDR3 is CASSRSTDTQYF. CDR3 nucleotide sequence: TGTGCCAGCAGCCGGAGCACAGATACGCAGTATTTT.

This clonotype was found a few times. The chain carries TRBV7-2 and TRBJ1-2; D possibly corresponds to TRBD1 (5 bases). The CDR3 consists of 13 residues. Germline V CDR1 and CDR2: SGHTA, FQGNSA. Trimming took off 10 bases at V and 0 bases at J, with 12 bases between the two ends. The CDR3 sequence is CATGGGANYGYTF. Written as DNA, the CDR3 is TGTGCCACTGGGGGAGGGGCTAACTATGGCTACACCTTC. Together with reference TRBV7-2 and TRBJ1-2, the CDR3 gives the full variable domain: GAGVSQSPSNKVTEKGKDVELRCDPISGHTALYWYRQSLGQGLEFLIYFQGNSAPDKSGLPSDRFSAERTGGSVSTLTIQRTQQEDSAVYLCATGGGANYGYTFGSGTRLTVV.

The chain carries TRBV7-2 and TRBJ1-3; TRBD1 might be the D (5 bases). The ends were cut back, 5 bases at V and 4 bases at J, with 18 bases in the middle. The CDR3 extends over 16 amino acids. Per the germline V gene, CDR1 is SGHTA and CDR2 is FQGNSA. CDR3 bases: TGTGCCAGCAGCCCCCCAGGGAGGGGTATAGGAAACACCATATATTTT. Translating gives CASSPPGRGIGNTIYF.

This chain joins TRBV20-1 and TRBJ2-3; D call uncertain. This CDR3 comprises 13 residues. CDR1 is DFQATT and CDR2 is SNEGSKA in the germline V gene (reference sequence). Trimming removed 3 bases from V and 0 bases from J, with 7 bases in between. The CDR3: CSASRQSTDTQYF. CDR3 nucleotides: TGCAGTGCTAGTCGTCAGAGCACAGATACGCAGTATTTT.

This clonotype was recorded a few times. V is TRBV7-2 and J is TRBJ1-5, with 8 bases matching TRBD1. J lost 3 bases, V lost 6 bases, and 4 bases had no gene match. The CDR3 length is 14 residues. Germline V gene sequence: CDR1 SGHTA, CDR2 FQGNSA. CDR3 nucleotide sequence: TGTGCCAGCAGTTCGGACAGGGCCAATCAGCCCCAGCATTTT. Protein product: CASSSDRANQPQHF.

V and J are TRBV30 and TRBJ2-1, with a tentative D call TRBD2 (5 bases). This CDR3 is 12 amino acids long. V lost 2 bases, J lost 8 bases, and 10 bases lay in between. CDR1 is GTSNPN, CDR2 SVGIG, per germline (reference sequence). The CDR3, as DNA: TGTGCCTGGAGTCCGGGATTCGATGAGCAGTTCTTC. It encodes CAWSPGFDEQFF.

The V call is TRBV7-2, the J call TRBJ1-3; 9 bases line up with TRBD1. J was trimmed by 7 bases and V by 0 bases; bases with no gene match: 4. This CDR3 is built from 15 residues. Germline V gene data show CDR1 as SGHTA and CDR2 as FQGNSA. CDR3 nucleotide sequence: TGTGCCAGCAGCTTAGCGGGACAGGGAGTGAACACCATATATTTT. This sequence encodes CASSLAGQGVNTIYF.

This clonotype was counted ten times or more. The J gene is TRBJ1-1, the V gene TRBV29-1; D is perhaps TRBD1 (5 bases). Germline CDR1 reads SQVTM; CDR2 reads ANQGSEA. The V end was cut by 1 base, the J end by 11 bases, with 14 bases between. The CDR3 runs to 12 residues. Here the CDR3 reads CSVEGGTLCAFF. CDR3 in DNA: TGCAGCGTTGAAGGTGGGACCCTGTGCGCTTTCTTT.

There are many counts of this clonotype. The chain combines TRBV28 with TRBJ1-1; tentative D call: TRBD1 (6 bases). Per the germline V gene, CDR1 is MDHEN and CDR2 is SYDVKM. V was clipped by 10 bases and J by 3 bases, with 15 bases between them. The CDR3 runs 13 residues. The CDR3 DNA reads TGTGCCACCGAGGAGGGGGGTGACACTGAAGCTTTCTTT. Amino acid sequence: CATEEGGDTEAFF.

This clonotype was recorded a few times. V is TRBV7-2 and J is TRBJ1-1; the D is unclear. CDR3 size: 15 residues. CDR1 is SGHTA, CDR2 FQGNSA, per germline. Between the trimmed V and J ends, which lost 1 base and 0 bases, there was a span of 9 bases. CDR3: CASSLDPDMNTEAFF. The CDR3 DNA follows: TGTGCCAGCAGCTTAGACCCAGATATGAACACTGAAGCTTTCTTT.

This clonotype occurred a few times. The rearrangement uses TRBV19 and TRBJ1-5; D remains ambiguous. CDR3 length: 13 amino acids. Germline V lookup: CDR1 LNHDA, CDR2 SQIVND (reference sequence). The V gene lost 7 bases and the J gene lost 5 bases, with 12 bases spanning the gap. The CDR3 reads CASNPSPDQPQHF. The CDR3 region has the DNA TGTGCCAGTAACCCCTCGCCGGATCAGCCCCAGCATTTT.

This clonotype appeared a few times. The chain employs TRBV12-3 or TRBV12-4 and TRBJ2-1, with 8 bases that match TRBD2. With 5 bases clipped from V and 1 base from J, the junction kept 13 bases outside the gene matches. CDR3 length: 18 amino acids. The CDR3 spells CASSPASGPVGSYNEQFF. CDR3 sequence (DNA): TGTGCCAGCAGTCCGGCTAGCGGGCCGGTGGGTTCCTACAATGAGCAGTTCTTC.

This clonotype was seen just once. A single base separates this from a much larger clone, so it may be a read error. The chain couples TRBV28 to TRBJ2-3; 7 positions match TRBD1. Germline V gene data show CDR1 as MDHEN and CDR2 as SYDVKM. This CDR3 comprises 16 residues. The CDR3 protein is CVSPKAGDSSTDTQYF. CDR3 DNA sequence: TGTGTCAGCCCTAAGGCCGGGGACAGTAGCACAGATACGCAGTATTTT. The full variable domain, rest sourced from reference TRBV28 and TRBJ2-3, is DVKVTQSSRYLVKRTGEKVFLECVQDMDHENMFWYRQDPGLGLRLIYFSYDVKMKEKGDIPEGYSVSREKKERFSLILESASTNQTSMYLCVSPKAGDSSTDTQYFGPGTRLTVL.

This clonotype was picked up many times. The chain combines TRBV7-2 with TRBJ1-5; TRBD1 might be the D (6 bases). With 5 bases removed from V and 6 bases from J, the gap between germline ends came to 11 bases. Looked up from germline, CDR1 is SGHTA and CDR2 is FQGNSA. The CDR3 totals 13 residues. The CDR3 loop is CASSTQTGQPQHF. In DNA form, the CDR3 reads TGTGCCAGCAGCACCCAGACAGGTCAGCCCCAGCATTTT. The full variable domain, with the rest looked up from reference TRBV7-2 and TRBJ1-5, is GAGVSQSPSNKVTEKGKDVELRCDPISGHTALYWYRQSLGQGLEFLIYFQGNSAPDKSGLPSDRFSAERTGGSVSTLTIQRTQQEDSAVYLCASSTQTGQPQHFGDGTRLSIL.

The V call is TRBV13, the J call TRBJ2-7; 11 positions match TRBD2. In germline, CDR1 is PRHDT, CDR2 FYEKMQ (reference sequence). V lost 5 bases and J lost 3; bases outside the gene matches: 6. This CDR3 region has 15 residues. DNA for the CDR3: TGTGCCAGCAGCCCCGGGACTAGCGGACTCTACGAGCAGTACTTC. Translated: CASSPGTSGLYEQYF. The full variable domain, in which reference TRBV13 and TRBJ2-7 provide the parts outside the CDR3, is AAGVIQSPRHLIKEKRETATLKCYPIPRHDTVYWYQQGPGQDPQFLISFYEKMQSDKGSIPDRFSAQQFSDYHSELNMSSLELGDSALYFCASSPGTSGLYEQYFGPGTRLTVT.

The rearrangement uses TRBV7-3 and TRBJ2-2; perhaps TRBD1 as D (7 bases). The V and J ends lost 5 bases and 8 bases respectively, with 21 bases between them. The CDR3 spans 16 residues. Germline CDR1 SGHTA, CDR2 FQGTGA. CDR3 loop: CASSRRAGTATGELFF. In nucleotides, the CDR3 is TGTGCCAGCAGCCGCCGGGCGGGGACAGCCACGGGGGAGCTGTTTTTT. Full variable domain (remainder filled in from reference TRBV7-3 and TRBJ2-2): GAGVSQTPSNKVTEKGKYVELRCDPISGHTALYWYRQSLGQGPEFLIYFQGTGAADDSGLPNDRFFAVRPEGSVSTLKIQRTERGDSAVYLCASSRRAGTATGELFFGEGSRLTVL.

V and J are TRBV3-1 and TRBJ2-7; TRBD1 or TRBD2 may be the D gene (6 bases each). CDR1 and CDR2 from the germline V gene are LGHDT and YNNKEL (reference sequence). V lost 1 base to trimming and J lost 4 bases, with 14 bases between them. There are 15 residues in the CDR3. CDR3 DNA: TGTGCCAGCAGCCAAGGTCGTCAGGGGAGGTACGAGCAGTACTTC. It translates to CASSQGRQGRYEQYF.

In this sample, this clonotype turned up many times. The V and J genes are TRBV3-1 and TRBJ2-2; D may be TRBD1 (6 bases). CDR3 length equals 14 residues. The germline CDR1 and CDR2 sequences are LGHDT and YNNKEL (reference sequence). Trimming removed 8 bases at V and 4 bases at J, with 14 bases between. Here the CDR3 DNA reads TGTGCCAGCGGAACAGGGATGGGCACCGGGGAGCTGTTTTTT. This sequence encodes CASGTGMGTGELFF.

This chain connects TRBV6-5 to TRBJ2-5; 7 nucleotides match TRBD2. CDR3 length: 15 residues. CDR1 and CDR2 (germline): MNHEY, SVGAGI. The junction had 15 bases not matched to a gene; V was cut back by 10 bases and J by 4 bases. The CDR3 DNA follows: TGTGCCACCGAACGAGGGCGGGAGTTATCAGAGACCCAGTACTTC. Translated, it gives CATERGRELSETQYF.

The chain employs TRBV7-2 and TRBJ2-5; perhaps TRBD2 as D (5 bases). The CDR3 sequence is 14 residues long. V lost 7 bases to trimming and J lost 3 bases, with 15 bases between them. Germline-derived CDR1 and CDR2 are SGHTA and FQGNSA. Here the CDR3 DNA reads TGTGCCAGCAACCCCGGACTCGTAAAAGAGACCCAGTACTTC. Translated, it gives CASNPGLVKETQYF. Together with reference TRBV7-2 and TRBJ2-5, the CDR3 gives the full variable domain: GAGVSQSPSNKVTEKGKDVELRCDPISGHTALYWYRQSLGQGLEFLIYFQGNSAPDKSGLPSDRFSAERTGGSVSTLTIQRTQQEDSAVYLCASNPGLVKETQYFGPGTRLLVL.

The chain employs TRBV12-5 and TRBJ1-1; tentatively, D is TRBD1 (5 bases). Germline values: CDR1 LGHNT, CDR2 FRNRAP. Trimming removed 3 bases at V and 1 base at J, with 12 bases between. The CDR3 sequence is 15 residues long. CDR3 nucleotides: TGTGCTAGTGGTTTCCCTCCCCAGGGGAACACTGAAGCTTTCTTT. Translation gives CASGFPPQGNTEAFF.

This clonotype occurred many times. V usage is TRBV11-3 and J usage is TRBJ2-1, with a tentative D call TRBD2 (6 bases). The CDR3 is made up of 12 amino acids. CDR1 and CDR2 (germline): SGHNT, YENEEA. The V end lost 5 bases, the J end lost 12 bases, and 14 bases lay between the germline ends. The CDR3 DNA follows: TGTGCCAGCAGCCCCGGGGGTCTAGGGCAGTTCTTC. It specifies CASSPGGLGQFF.

This clonotype has just a few counts. V is TRBV7-2 and J is TRBJ2-5; 7 positions match TRBD2. J was trimmed by 3 bases and V by 5 bases; bases with no gene match: 9. Germline CDR1 and CDR2: SGHTA and FQGNSA. The CDR3 spans 15 residues. CDR3: CASSPGGGLKETQYF. The CDR3, as DNA: TGTGCCAGCAGCCCCGGCGGGGGACTAAAAGAGACCCAGTACTTC.

This clonotype turned up a few times. The chain couples TRBV11-2 to TRBJ2-3; D might be TRBD1 or TRBD2, each matching 5 bases. CDR1 SGHAT and CDR2 FQNNGV come from the germline V gene. Between the trimmed V and J ends, which lost 5 bases and 2 bases, there was a span of 17 bases. The CDR3 contains 16 residues. CDR3 in amino acids: CASSLDGGLPTDTQYF. CDR3 in DNA: TGTGCCAGCAGCCTCGATGGGGGTCTCCCCACAGATACGCAGTATTTT.

The V and J genes are TRBV7-2 and TRBJ2-4; 9 bases align to TRBD1. Per germline, CDR1 SGHTA and CDR2 FQGNSA. The CDR3 is made up of 17 amino acids. Trimming at V came to 1 base and at J to 3 bases, leaving 7 bases not matched to a gene. CDR3 sequence (DNA): TGTGCCAGCAGCTTAGAGGGGACAGGGTCTGGCAAAAACATTCAGTACTTC. It translates to CASSLEGTGSGKNIQYF.

This chain joins TRBV6-1 and TRBJ2-7; D remains unclear. The germline CDR1 and CDR2 sequences are MNHNS and SASEGT. CDR3 length equals 13 residues. The V end lost 4 bases, the J end lost 2 bases, and 9 bases lay between the germline ends. DNA of the CDR3: TGTGCCAGCAGTGCGAACAGCCCCTACGAGCAGTACTTC. Translation gives CASSANSPYEQYF.

CDR3 in amino acids: CASSPPGRDRVEAFF. The CDR3 nucleotides are TGTGCCAGCTCACCACCGGGGCGGGACAGGGTTGAAGCTTTCTTT. The chain recombines TRBV18 with TRBJ1-1; TRBD1 matches at 9 bases. J lost 7 bases, V lost 0 bases, and 6 bases had no gene match. The CDR3 totals 15 residues. In germline, CDR1 is KGHSH, CDR2 LQKENI.